This T cell receptor (beta chain) derives from a study of blood T cell dynamics during melanoma immunotherapy. Study information: First-line therapy was either pembrolizumab or nivolumab with ipilimumab for metastatic melanoma.

This clone was seen just once. Its specificity is not known. Study results and limitations: Whether repertoire-driving clones were melanoma-specific could not be determined.

The time point denotes: week 3, after first cycle of checkpoint inhibitor. No patient had earlier systemic cancer treatment, concurrent immunosuppressants, or another active cancer. CDR3 length: 13 residues. Germline loops: CDR1 SGHVS, CDR2 FNYEAQ. V shed 5 bases and J shed 4 bases, with 8 bases lying between them. The assay was immunoSEQ multiplex PCR, and TCRdb's table has in-frame clones only and misses some. This sample has roughly 29,000 clones, with over 70% found just once. V and J are TRBV7-6 and TRBJ2-2, with D uncertain. The receptor comes from a human donor with melanoma. The sample consisted of blood, taken from a patient treated with checkpoint blockade. The CDR3 region has the DNA TGTGCCAGCAGCACGAGCTTCACCGGGGAGCTGTTTTTT. Protein product: CASSTSFTGELFF.